A single sample is the source of the 11 T cell receptor beta chains below, sequenced in a study of cytomegalovirus exposure and HLA in healthy donors. PCR used 60 Vbeta primers and 13 Jbeta primers. Some clones are missing from TCRdb's copy, which holds only in-frame ones; the method was immunoSEQ multiplex PCR. The sample carries about 120,000 clones, roughly 15% recorded once. Source material: PBMCs. The receptors come from a female donor in good health and CMV-seropositive.

This clone was picked up a small number of times. The genes are TRBV28 and TRBJ2-7, with D possibly matching TRBD1 (6 bases). CDR1 and CDR2 (germline): MDHEN, SYDVKM. Trimming pared 7 bases from V and 4 bases from J, leaving 14 bases between. The CDR3 has 13 amino acids. The CDR3 loop is CASILRGQYEQYF. The CDR3 DNA follows: TGTGCCAGCATTCTCAGGGGTCAATACGAGCAGTACTTC.

V gene TRBV5-1 combines with J gene TRBJ2-1; a possible D gene is TRBD2 (6 bases). There are 17 residues in the CDR3. V dropped 3 bases and J dropped 4 bases, with 20 bases sitting between them. CDR1 is SGHRS and CDR2 is YFSETQ in the germline V gene. The CDR3 nucleotides read TGCGCCAGCAGCTCAGGCGTCCTGGCTAGCGTATACAATGAGCAGTTCTTC. This translates into CASSSGVLASVYNEQFF.

The chain carries TRBV10-3 and TRBJ2-7; perhaps TRBD2 as D (6 bases). Germline loops: CDR1 ENHRY, CDR2 SYGVKD. V was trimmed by 10 bases and J by 5 bases, leaving 18 bases between them. The CDR3 covers 13 residues. The CDR3, as DNA: TGTGCCACCGGGAGAGGCGGTAGGGACGAGCAGTACTTC. Translating gives CATGRGGRDEQYF.

This clone was counted only a few times. The rearrangement uses TRBV30 and TRBJ2-1, with 13 bases matching TRBD2. The germline CDR1 and CDR2 sequences are GTSNPN and SVGIG (reference sequence). The CDR3 consists of 17 residues. V lost 4 bases and J lost 4; bases outside the gene matches: 10. CDR3 nucleotides: TGTGCCTGGACCGGACTAGCGGGGGCCCGGATATACAATGAGCAGTTCTTC. Protein: CAWTGLAGARIYNEQFF.

The chain links TRBV27 to TRBJ1-2; 11 positions agree with TRBD1. This CDR3 spans 13 amino acids. V gave up 7 bases and J gave up 7 bases; unmatched junction bases: 5. The germline gives CDR1 MNHEY, CDR2 SMNVEV (reference sequence). CDR3 in DNA: TGTGCCAGCACGGACAGGGGGCATGGTGGCTACACCTTC. It codes for CASTDRGHGGYTF.

The CDR3 loop is CASSLASGTPYEQYF. CDR3 sequence (DNA): TGTGCCAGCAGCTTAGCGTCAGGCACGCCCTACGAGCAGTACTTC. V is TRBV7-2 and J is TRBJ2-7; D remains ambiguous. This CDR3 contains 15 residues. Germline V CDR1 and CDR2: SGHTA, FQGNSA. The V and J ends lost 0 bases and 2 bases respectively, with 11 bases between them.

A few counts support this clone. V and J are TRBV12-5 and TRBJ2-1; D is uncertain. CDR1 and CDR2 from the germline V gene are LGHNT and FRNRAP. This CDR3 region has 14 residues. V dropped 3 bases and J dropped 3 bases, with 9 bases sitting between them. The CDR3 bases are TGTGCTAGTGGTTTAGACATAGGCTACAATGAGCAGTTCTTC. This translates into CASGLDIGYNEQFF.

This clone was seen only a few times. This rearrangement joins TRBV5-6 to TRBJ1-1; D unresolved. Germline-derived CDR1 and CDR2 are SGHDT and YYEEEE. Trimming stripped 0 bases from V and 0 bases from J, with 6 bases between. CDR3 length: 14 residues. CDR3 DNA sequence: TGTGCCAGCAGCTTGGACGGGTTGAACACTGAAGCTTTCTTT. Protein sequence: CASSLDGLNTEAFF.

V is TRBV7-2 and J is TRBJ1-5; D might be TRBD1 (6 bases). The CDR3 contains 17 residues. CDR1 and CDR2 from the germline V gene are SGHTA and FQGNSA. V lost 4 bases and J 0 bases, leaving 16 bases between the germline ends. This CDR3 reads CASSYLDRRYSNQPQHF. DNA for the CDR3: TGTGCCAGCAGCTACCTCGACAGGCGATATAGCAATCAGCCCCAGCATTTT.

This chain uses TRBV27 with TRBJ1-1; 8 bases line up with TRBD1. V trimming: 3 bases; J trimming: 5 bases; junction bases outside the gene matches: 5. The germline gives CDR1 MNHEY, CDR2 SMNVEV (reference sequence). The CDR3 covers 14 residues. CDR3 in DNA: TGTGCCAGCAGTTTGGGCAGGGGGCTGACTGAAGCTTTCTTT. Amino acid sequence: CASSLGRGLTEAFF.

The chain carries TRBV7-9 and TRBJ2-3; TRBD2 matches 7 bases. The V and J ends lost 1 base and 5 bases, in that order; junction bases with no gene match: 9. Germline assignment: CDR1 SEHNR and CDR2 FQNEAQ (reference sequence). The CDR3 totals 16 residues. The CDR3 coding sequence is TGTGCCAGCAGCTTAGTCGGCGGGGGAGCGGGAGATACGCAGTATTTT. Translated, it gives CASSLVGGGAGDTQYF.